This passage covers 11 T cell receptor beta chains from one sample sequenced in a study of CD8 T cells in ankylosing spondylitis. Whole-study results and caveats: Blood of patients with ankylosing spondylitis appeared to be characterized by a TCR beta motif of fewer than 10 highly homologous variants.

TCRdb itself ran the 5' RACE reads through MiXCR, one entry per CDR3 protein. The sample has 650,000 to 800,000 distinct CDR3 sequences, over 15% seen once; the top ten hold 19%. The antigens these receptors bind are not known. Input material: blood, either unsorted or a sorted T cell fraction (not recorded which). The receptors shown here come from a male donor with ankylosing spondylitis.

This clonotype came up a few times. The chain recombines TRBV4-3 with TRBJ2-1, with unresolved D. This CDR3 contains 17 residues. CDR1 and CDR2 (germline): LGHNA, YSLEER. V was shortened by 0 bases and J by 2 bases, with 14 bases between the two germline ends. The CDR3 DNA reads as TGCGCCAGCAGCCAAGATCGGGCGGCGGCCGCCTACAATGAGCAGTTCTTC. Translation: CASSQDRAAAAYNEQFF.

The V call is TRBV28, the J call TRBJ1-2; 11 bases align to TRBD1. With 3 bases clipped from V and 2 bases from J, the junction kept 2 bases outside the gene matches. The CDR3 covers 15 residues. Germline V gene sequence: CDR1 MDHEN, CDR2 SYDVKM. CDR3 DNA sequence: TGTGCCAGCAGTTTCGGGGACAGGGGGAACTATGGCTACACCTTC. Encoded protein: CASSFGDRGNYGYTF.

The V call is TRBV6-5, the J call TRBJ2-7; 8 nucleotides match TRBD2. The V segment lost 6 bases and the J segment 5 bases; nucleotides outside the gene matches: 9. The CDR3 loop spans 14 amino acids. Germline CDR1 is MNHEY and CDR2 is SVGAGI. CDR3 coding DNA: TGTGCCAGCAGACTCGGACTAGCCGGCGACGAGCAGTACTTC. It encodes CASRLGLAGDEQYF.

This clonotype was counted between two and nine times. The V and J genes are TRBV5-1 and TRBJ1-1; D remains unclear. This CDR3 is 16 amino acids long. Per germline, CDR1 SGHRS and CDR2 YFSETQ. V shed 0 bases and J shed 0 bases, with 12 bases lying between them. CDR3 nucleotides: TGCGCCAGCAGCTTGGCGGCAGCCGATATGAACACTGAAGCTTTCTTT. Amino acids: CASSLAAADMNTEAFF.

Ten or more counts support this clonotype. The chain employs TRBV7-2 and TRBJ1-2; perhaps TRBD1 as D (5 bases). V lost 5 bases to trimming and J lost 4 bases, with 17 bases between them. The germline V gene encodes CDR1 SGHTA and CDR2 FQGNSA. CDR3 length: 15 amino acids. CDR3 region: CASSPLPKGTYGYTF. CDR3 DNA: TGTGCCAGCAGCCCCTTACCCAAGGGGACCTATGGCTACACCTTC.

This clonotype has only a few counts. CDR3 in amino acids: CSVEDQNTEAFF. The CDR3, as DNA: TGCAGCGTTGAAGACCAGAACACTGAAGCTTTCTTT. V usage is TRBV29-1 and J usage is TRBJ1-1; no reliable D call. This CDR3 spans 12 amino acids. Germline lookup yields CDR1 SQVTM and CDR2 ANQGSEA. V was pared by 0 bases and J by 1 base, with 3 bases between.

The rearrangement links TRBV4-2 to TRBJ2-7; 7 nucleotides align to TRBD2. V shed 0 bases, J shed 1 base, and the junction held 6 bases outside the gene matches. Germline CDR1 LGHNA, CDR2 YNFKEQ. The CDR3 has 16 amino acids. The CDR3 sequence is CASSQDGISGSYEQYF. Written as DNA, the CDR3 is TGTGCCAGCAGCCAAGATGGGATTAGCGGGTCCTACGAGCAGTACTTC.

This clonotype was counted only a few times. The rearrangement joins TRBV6-1 to TRBJ2-7; D remains unclear. CDR3 size: 14 residues. Trimming took off 5 bases at V and 2 bases at J, with 13 bases between the two ends. Germline lookup yields CDR1 MNHNS and CDR2 SASEGT. The CDR3: CASSPADGTYEQYF. In nucleotides, the CDR3 is TGTGCCAGCAGTCCCGCGGACGGCACCTACGAGCAGTACTTC.

The chain has TRBV4-2 and TRBJ1-1; D unresolved. V lost 0 bases and J 2 bases, leaving 4 bases between the germline ends. CDR1 and CDR2 (germline): LGHNA, YNFKEQ. The CDR3 contains 13 residues. CDR3 DNA: TGTGCCAGCAGCCAAGAGTCCAACACTGAAGCTTTCTTT. Translation gives CASSQESNTEAFF.

This clonotype was seen a handful of times. The V call is TRBV12-3 or TRBV12-4, the J call TRBJ1-2; perhaps TRBD1 as D (6 bases). The CDR3 spans 14 residues. Deletions cut 8 bases from V and 3 bases from J, with 16 bases between. CDR3 region: CASGDWGGDYGYTF. DNA of the CDR3: TGTGCCAGCGGGGATTGGGGGGGCGACTATGGCTACACCTTC.

The sample holds many counts of this clonotype. The chain combines TRBV6-1 with TRBJ1-6; TRBD1 matches at 7 bases. V was pared by 3 bases and J by 6 bases, with 5 bases of the junction left unmatched. Germline V gene data show CDR1 as MNHNS and CDR2 as SASEGT. The CDR3 length is 15 residues. CDR3 loop: CASSDAWDSNSPLHF. CDR3 nucleotide sequence: TGTGCCAGCAGTGATGCCTGGGACAGTAATTCACCCCTCCACTTT.